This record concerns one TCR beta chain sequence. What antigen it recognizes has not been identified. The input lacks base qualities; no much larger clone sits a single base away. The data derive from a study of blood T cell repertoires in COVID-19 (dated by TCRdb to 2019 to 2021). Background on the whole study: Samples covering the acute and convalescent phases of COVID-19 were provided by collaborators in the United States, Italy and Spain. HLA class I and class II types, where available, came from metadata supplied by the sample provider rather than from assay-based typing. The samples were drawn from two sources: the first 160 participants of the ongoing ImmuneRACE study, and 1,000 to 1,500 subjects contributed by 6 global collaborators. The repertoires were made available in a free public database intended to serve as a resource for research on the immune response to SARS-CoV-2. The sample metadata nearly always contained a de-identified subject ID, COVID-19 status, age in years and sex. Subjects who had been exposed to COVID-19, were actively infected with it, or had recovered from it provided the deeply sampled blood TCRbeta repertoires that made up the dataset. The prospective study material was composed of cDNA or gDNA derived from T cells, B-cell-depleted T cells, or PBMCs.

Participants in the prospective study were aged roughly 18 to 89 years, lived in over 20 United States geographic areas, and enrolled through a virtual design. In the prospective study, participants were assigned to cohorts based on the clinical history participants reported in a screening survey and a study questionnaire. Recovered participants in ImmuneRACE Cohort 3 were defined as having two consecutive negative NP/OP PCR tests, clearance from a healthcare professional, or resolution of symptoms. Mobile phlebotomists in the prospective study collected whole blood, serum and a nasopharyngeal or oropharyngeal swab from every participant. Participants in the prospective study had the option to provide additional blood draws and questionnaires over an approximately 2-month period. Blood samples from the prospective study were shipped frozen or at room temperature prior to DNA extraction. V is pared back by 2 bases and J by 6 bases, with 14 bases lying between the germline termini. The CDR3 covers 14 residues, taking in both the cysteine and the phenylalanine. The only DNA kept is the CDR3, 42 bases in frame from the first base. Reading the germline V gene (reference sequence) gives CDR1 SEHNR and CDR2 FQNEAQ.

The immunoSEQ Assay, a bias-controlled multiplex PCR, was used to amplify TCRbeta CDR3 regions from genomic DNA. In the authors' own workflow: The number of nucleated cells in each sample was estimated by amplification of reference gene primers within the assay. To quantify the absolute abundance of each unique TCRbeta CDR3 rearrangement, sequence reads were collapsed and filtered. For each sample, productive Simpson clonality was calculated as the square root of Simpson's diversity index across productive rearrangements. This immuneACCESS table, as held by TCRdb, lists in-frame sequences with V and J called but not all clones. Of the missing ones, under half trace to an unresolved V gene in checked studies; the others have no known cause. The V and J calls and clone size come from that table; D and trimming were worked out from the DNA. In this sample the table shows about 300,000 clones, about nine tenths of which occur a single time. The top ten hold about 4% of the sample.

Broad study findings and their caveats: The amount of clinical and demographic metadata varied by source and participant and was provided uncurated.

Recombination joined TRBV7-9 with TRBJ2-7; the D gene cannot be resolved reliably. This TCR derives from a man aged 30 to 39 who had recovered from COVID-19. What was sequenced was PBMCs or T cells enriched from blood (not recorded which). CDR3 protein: CASSLSIVQVEQYF. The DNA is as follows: TGTGCCAGCAGCTTAAGTATTGTTCAGGTCGAGCAGTACTTC.